The 32 T cell receptor beta chains listed next were all sequenced from one sample in a study of post-analysis software for immune sequencing data. No antigen is known for these receptors. The TCR beta cDNA libraries contained unique molecular identifiers. A single record per CDR3 protein comes from TCRdb applying MiXCR to the PCR reads. The sample holds about 430,000 distinct CDR3 sequences, 30% to 40% seen once. Findings and limits, study-wide: Comparison of patients with controls showed about 5 TRBV segments more frequent in patients, TRBV5-6, TRBV5-1 and TRBV20-1 among them.

The sequenced material came from blood. Receptors originate from a girl between 2 and 10 years old with multiple sclerosis.

This clonotype has a handful of counts. The rearrangement uses TRBV4-3 and TRBJ1-6, with D hard to call. Trimming removed 4 bases at V and 1 base at J, with 14 bases between. Germline V gene sequence: CDR1 LGHNA, CDR2 YSLEER. This CDR3 has 17 residues. The CDR3 nucleotides read TGCGCCAGCAGCCGGGCAGGAGCTAGGTCCTATAATTCACCCCTCCACTTT. This gives the protein CASSRAGARSYNSPLHF.

The chain recombines TRBV3-1 with TRBJ1-6; maybe TRBD1 (6 bases). This CDR3 has 17 residues. Germline CDR1 LGHDT, CDR2 YNNKEL (reference sequence). The V end lost 0 bases, the J end lost 8 bases, and 17 bases lay between the germline ends. The CDR3 bases are TGTGCCAGCAGCCAAGAGACGGGTCGAGGGGGGGATTCACCCCTCCACTTT. Translation: CASSQETGRGGDSPLHF. The full variable domain, in which reference TRBV3-1 and TRBJ1-6 provide the parts outside the CDR3, is DTAVSQTPKYLVTQMGNDKSIKCEQNLGHDTMYWYKQDSKKFLKIMFSYNNKELIINETVPNRFSPKSPDKAHLNLHINSLELGDSAVYFCASSQETGRGGDSPLHFGNGTRLTVT.

The chain couples TRBV29-1 to TRBJ2-5, with 9 bases that match TRBD1. The CDR3 sequence is 15 residues long. Germline CDR1 reads SQVTM; CDR2 reads ANQGSEA. V trimming: 4 bases; J trimming: 2 bases; junction bases outside the gene matches: 8. The chain's CDR3 is CSVAGPGQGQETQYF. In DNA, the CDR3 is TGCAGCGTTGCAGGTCCGGGACAGGGTCAAGAGACCCAGTACTTC.

The gene calls are TRBV7-2 and TRBJ2-7, with TRBD2 as a possible D gene (5 bases). Looked up from germline, CDR1 is SGHTA and CDR2 is FQGNSA. This CDR3 spans 13 amino acids. V was clipped by 1 base and J by 7 bases, with 11 bases between them. As DNA, the CDR3 is TGTGCCAGCAGCTTAGGAAACGGGGAAGAGCAGTACTTC. Its translation: CASSLGNGEEQYF.

CDR3 nucleotide sequence: TGTGCCAGCAGTTACCGAGGGGGATTGGACAATGAGCAGTTCTTC. Its translation is CASSYRGGLDNEQFF. The rearrangement joins TRBV6-6 to TRBJ2-1; TRBD1 might be the D (6 bases). Trimming removed 2 bases at V and 5 bases at J, with 13 bases between. CDR3 length: 15 amino acids. CDR1 and CDR2 from the germline V gene are MNHNY and SVGAGI (reference sequence).

This clonotype was seen repeatedly, ten times or more. J is TRBJ2-3 and V is TRBV10-3; the match to TRBD1 covers 7 bases. The CDR3 extends over 17 amino acids. The germline V gene encodes CDR1 ENHRY and CDR2 SYGVKD. V shed 3 bases and J 2 bases; nucleotides not matched to a gene: 11. DNA of the CDR3: TGTGCCATCAGTGAATTCGGGACAGCCCGACACACAGATACGCAGTATTTT. It encodes CAISEFGTARHTDTQYF.

V gene TRBV5-1 combines with J gene TRBJ2-5; D is uncertain. Trimming pared 4 bases from V and 1 base from J, leaving 8 bases between. This CDR3 comprises 13 residues. From germline, CDR1 is SGHRS and CDR2 YFSETQ. The CDR3 DNA is TGCGCCAGCAGCCCCTTCCCCCAAGAGACCCAGTACTTC. The encoded protein is CASSPFPQETQYF.

This clonotype was counted once. V gene TRBV7-9 combines with J gene TRBJ1-1; D perhaps matches TRBD1 (5 bases). The CDR3 sequence is 14 residues long. Between the trimmed V and J ends, which lost 5 bases and 3 bases, there was a span of 13 bases. The germline gives CDR1 SEHNR, CDR2 FQNEAQ (reference sequence). For the CDR3, the DNA is TGTGCCAGCAGCGCCGACAGAGGGTACACTGAAGCTTTCTTT. Its protein is CASSADRGYTEAFF.

The V gene is TRBV20-1, the J gene TRBJ1-2; a weak D match, TRBD1 (5 bases). V was clipped by 2 bases and J by 9 bases, with 19 bases between them. The germline gives CDR1 DFQATT, CDR2 SNEGSKA (reference sequence). The CDR3 totals 14 residues. CDR3 region: CSARIPGARESYTF. The DNA of the CDR3 is TGCAGTGCTAGAATCCCCGGGGCCCGGGAGAGCTACACCTTC.

The J gene is TRBJ2-1, the V gene TRBV7-9; D gene unclear. The germline V gene encodes CDR1 SEHNR and CDR2 FQNEAQ (reference sequence). CDR3 length: 11 residues. The V gene lost 7 bases and the J gene lost 8 bases, with 9 bases spanning the gap. The chain's CDR3 is CASTPFHEQFF. The CDR3 coding sequence is TGTGCCAGCACCCCGTTTCATGAGCAGTTCTTC.

This clonotype has more than one count but fewer than ten. The chain is built from TRBV7-2 and TRBJ2-7, with TRBD2 matching 14 bases. The CDR3 runs 19 residues. Per the germline V gene, CDR1 is SGHTA and CDR2 is FQGNSA. Trimming removed 5 bases from V and 7 bases from J; junction bases left unmatched: 19. The CDR3, as DNA: TGTGCCAGCAGCCCAGGACTAGCGGGAGGATATGCAAGCATAGAGGAGCAGTACTTC. This encodes CASSPGLAGGYASIEEQYF.

The chain employs TRBV27 and TRBJ2-3; D not certain. The ends were cut back, 0 bases at V and 2 bases at J, with 6 bases in the middle. Germline values: CDR1 MNHEY, CDR2 SMNVEV (reference sequence). The CDR3 runs to 14 residues. CDR3 sequence: CASSLSSVTDTQYF. CDR3 DNA: TGTGCCAGCAGTTTATCTTCTGTCACAGATACGCAGTATTTT.

Only a few counts were recorded for this clonotype. The genes are TRBV6-6 and TRBJ2-7, with a tentative D call TRBD2 (7 bases). V was pared by 4 bases and J by 1 base, with 14 bases between. The CDR3 has 15 amino acids. Germline V gene lookup returns CDR1 MNHNY and CDR2 SVGAGI (reference sequence). The CDR3 coding sequence is TGTGCCAGCAGTTTTGGAAGGGGGGGATCCTACGAGCAGTACTTC. This gives the protein CASSFGRGGSYEQYF.

The chain recombines TRBV12-3 or TRBV12-4 with TRBJ2-7; 9 nucleotides align to TRBD1. The trim removed 6 bases at V and 3 bases at J, leaving 9 bases unmatched. The CDR3 has 15 residues. The CDR3 sequence: CASSHTGGPSYEQYF. The CDR3 bases are TGTGCCAGCAGCCACACAGGGGGCCCCAGCTACGAGCAGTACTTC.

This clonotype has just a few counts. The rearrangement uses TRBV7-9 and TRBJ1-5, with 7 bases matching TRBD1. The germline V gene encodes CDR1 SEHNR and CDR2 FQNEAQ (reference sequence). The V gene end was trimmed by 4 bases and the J gene end by 3 bases; junction bases not matched to a gene: 9. The CDR3 runs 16 residues. CDR3 sequence reads: CASSYSGTANNQPQHF. The CDR3 nucleotides read TGTGCCAGCAGCTATTCGGGGACAGCGAACAATCAGCCCCAGCATTTT.

The chain has TRBV2 and TRBJ2-7; 8 bases map to TRBD1. The length of the CDR3 is 15 residues. Trimming cost V 6 bases and J 4 bases; bases outside gene matches: 11. The V gene's germline CDR1 is SNHLY and CDR2 FYNNEI. The CDR3 DNA is TGTGCCAGCAGCGCATCGGGACAGGAGATATACGAGCAGTACTTC. Protein product: CASSASGQEIYEQYF.

In this sample, this clonotype turned up a few times. The chain has TRBV3-1 and TRBJ1-2; D gene ambiguous. Per the germline V gene, CDR1 is LGHDT and CDR2 is YNNKEL (reference sequence). The CDR3 has 13 residues. V was cut by 0 bases and J by 4 bases, with 6 bases left in between. CDR3 nucleotides: TGTGCCAGCAGCCAAGAAGGCCGCTATGGCTACACCTTC. Amino acids: CASSQEGRYGYTF.

This chain joins TRBV28 and TRBJ2-7; the D is unclear. The CDR3 extends over 15 amino acids. V lost 4 bases to trimming and J lost 3 bases, with 16 bases between them. Germline CDR1 is MDHEN and CDR2 is SYDVKM. This CDR3 is CASSSGGSVFYEQYF. The CDR3, as DNA: TGTGCCAGCAGTTCTGGTGGATCGGTTTTCTACGAGCAGTACTTC.

The V call is TRBV6-5, the J call TRBJ2-7, with a possible D match to TRBD1 (6 bases). CDR3 size: 14 residues. Trimming pared 2 bases from V and 2 bases from J, leaving 10 bases between. The V gene's germline CDR1 is MNHEY and CDR2 SVGAGI. The CDR3 reads CASSYRGFPYEQYF. The DNA for the CDR3 is TGTGCCAGCAGTTACAGGGGGTTTCCCTACGAGCAGTACTTC.

With respect to this clonotype: An end of the junction does not agree with germline; a read error may underlie this. The rearrangement links TRBV5-5 to TRBJ2-3, with 12 nucleotides matching TRBD2. CDR3 size: 16 residues. Germline CDR1 SGHKS, CDR2 YYEKEE (reference sequence). The CDR3 reads CASSPGTSGFTDTQYF. CDR3 coding DNA: TGCGCCAGCAGCCCTGGGACTAGCGGGTTCACAGATACGCAGTATTTT.

This clonotype was recorded a few times. The chain combines TRBV5-1 with TRBJ2-1, with D uncertain. The CDR3 is made up of 15 amino acids. Germline loops: CDR1 SGHRS, CDR2 YFSETQ. Between the trimmed V and J ends, which lost 1 base and 2 bases, there was a span of 10 bases. The CDR3 DNA follows: TGCGCCAGCAGCTTGACGGCGGCGACCTACAATGAGCAGTTCTTC. Encoded protein: CASSLTAATYNEQFF.

CDR3 DNA sequence: TGCGCCAGCAGCCGACGACTAGGAGAGACCCAGTACTTC. Protein: CASSRRLGETQYF. The chain carries TRBV4-1 and TRBJ2-5; D is perhaps TRBD2 (6 bases). This CDR3 is 13 amino acids long. Trimming cost V 4 bases and J 4 bases, with 10 bases left between them. Germline V gives CDR1 MGHRA, CDR2 YSYEKL.

The J gene is TRBJ1-6, the V gene TRBV6-6; D gene ambiguous. CDR1 and CDR2 (germline): MNHNY, SVGAGI (reference sequence). V lost 4 bases to trimming and J lost 5 bases, with 9 bases between them. The CDR3 consists of 14 residues. The CDR3, as DNA: TGTGCCAGCAGTTCCCCGGTTAATAATTCACCCCTCCACTTT. This encodes CASSSPVNNSPLHF.

This clonotype was seen a few times. The gene calls are TRBV6-6 and TRBJ1-2; D possibly corresponds to TRBD1 (5 bases). CDR1 is MNHNY and CDR2 is SVGAGI in the germline V gene (reference sequence). This CDR3 is built from 14 residues. Trimming stripped 6 bases from V and 4 bases from J, with 15 bases between. In nucleotides, the CDR3 is TGTGCCAGCAGATCAGGGAGTTACGGCTATGGCTACACCTTC. The encoded protein is CASRSGSYGYGYTF.

This clonotype was seen a few times. The gene calls are TRBV6-2 or TRBV6-3 and TRBJ2-5; D uncertain. The closer fit of TRBJ2-7 to the DNA end suggests the J call may be wrong. This CDR3 is 13 amino acids long. Germline values: CDR1 MNHEY, CDR2 SVGEGT. This chain's CDR3 is CASSYSQRYEQYF. The DNA of the CDR3 is TGTGCCAGCAGTTACTCGCAGAGGTACGAGCAGTACTTC.

The table lists this clonotype with a count of one. The CDR3 region has the DNA TGTGCCTGGGGGACAGGGTCACTCTACGAGCAGTACTTC. It translates to CAWGTGSLYEQYF. The J gene is TRBJ2-7, the V gene TRBV30; TRBD1 matches 9 bases. V shed 5 bases and J 3 bases; nucleotides not matched to a gene: 5. Germline assignment: CDR1 GTSNPN and CDR2 SVGIG (reference sequence). The CDR3 is 13 amino acids. Looking up the rest from reference TRBV30 and TRBJ2-7 gives the full variable domain: SQTIHQWPATLVQPVGSPLSLECTVEGTSNPNLYWYRQAAGRGLQLLFYSVGIGQISSEVPQNLSASRPQDRQFILSSKKLLLSDSGFYLCAWGTGSLYEQYFGPGTRLTVT.

The chain uses TRBV7-8 and TRBJ2-7, with 7 bases fitting TRBD1. From germline, CDR1 is SGHVS and CDR2 FQNEAQ. CDR3 size: 14 residues. The V segment lost 5 bases and the J segment 4 bases; nucleotides outside the gene matches: 8. In nucleotides, the CDR3 is TGTGCCAGCAGCCCGAGTCGACAGGGATACGAGCAGTACTTC. Amino acids: CASSPSRQGYEQYF.

There are a few counts of this clonotype. The genes are TRBV6-5 and TRBJ1-2, with a tentative D call TRBD1 (5 bases). Germline CDR1 reads MNHEY; CDR2 reads SVGAGI. V was clipped by 0 bases and J by 0 bases, with 11 bases between them. The CDR3 consists of 16 residues. The CDR3 DNA is TGTGCCAGCAGTTACTCCTGGGACCAATCTAACTATGGCTACACCTTC. It is translated as CASSYSWDQSNYGYTF.

V is TRBV3-1 and J is TRBJ2-4; 9 bases agree with TRBD2. Judging by the DNA end, TRBJ2-7 fits better; the J call may be wrong. The germline V gene encodes CDR1 LGHDT and CDR2 YNNKEL (reference sequence). The CDR3 is made up of 15 amino acids. The CDR3 is CASSPAGGGGYEQYF. The CDR3 nucleotides are TGTGCCAGCAGCCCAGCGGGGGGCGGAGGCTACGAGCAGTACTTC.

This clonotype was observed a few times. Here the CDR3 DNA reads TGTGCCAGCAGCTTTGGGACTAGCTCGTCCTACGAGCAGTACTTC. Protein sequence: CASSFGTSSSYEQYF. The chain has TRBV7-2 and TRBJ2-7; TRBD2 matches at 9 bases. V dropped 3 bases and J dropped 1; count of bases not matched to a gene: 4. The CDR3 is 15 amino acids. Per the germline V gene, CDR1 is SGHTA and CDR2 is FQGNSA. Full variable domain (missing parts from reference TRBV7-2 and TRBJ2-7): GAGVSQSPSNKVTEKGKDVELRCDPISGHTALYWYRQSLGQGLEFLIYFQGNSAPDKSGLPSDRFSAERTGGSVSTLTIQRTQQEDSAVYLCASSFGTSSSYEQYFGPGTRLTVT.

There are a few counts of this clonotype. The chain has TRBV5-1 and TRBJ2-6, with D perhaps being TRBD1 or TRBD2 (5 bases each). The V gene lost 0 bases and the J gene lost 0 bases, with 10 bases spanning the gap. This CDR3 is built from 17 residues. CDR1 is SGHRS, CDR2 YFSETQ, per germline. The CDR3 region is CASSLAGTSSGANVLTF. CDR3 nucleotide sequence: TGCGCCAGCAGCTTGGCAGGGACCAGCTCTGGGGCCAACGTCCTGACTTTC.

This sequence joins TRBV6-2 or TRBV6-3 and TRBJ2-7; TRBD2 agrees at 14 bases. V lost 6 bases and J lost 6; bases outside the gene matches: 1. CDR1 and CDR2 (germline): MNHEY, SVGEGT. The CDR3 covers 13 residues. The CDR3 bases are TGTGCCAGCAGCGGGACTAGCGGGAGCGAGCAGTACTTC. Amino acid sequence: CASSGTSGSEQYF.